This passage covers 31 T cell receptor beta chains from one sample sequenced in a study of shared clonotypes between healthy human individuals. Data came from immunoSEQ multiplex PCR; TCRdb stores just in-frame clones and leaves some out. The top ten clones hold around 0.38% of a sample with under 1,900,000 clones, 98% of them seen once. Sequenced material: naive CD4+ T cells sorted from blood. Sample subset: CD45RA+ positively selected. The receptors stem from a young man in good health.

Here the CDR3 reads CASSPPVQGQTQYF. Written as DNA, the CDR3 is TGTGCCAGCTCACCACCGGTCCAGGGGCAGACCCAGTACTTC. The chain employs TRBV18 and TRBJ2-5; TRBD1 might be the D (6 bases). V lost 0 bases to trimming and J lost 6 bases, with 11 bases between them. This CDR3 comprises 14 residues. CDR1 and CDR2 (germline): KGHSH, LQKENI.

The chain is built from TRBV25-1 and TRBJ1-2; maybe TRBD1 (5 bases). There are 14 residues in the CDR3. V shed 3 bases and J shed 10 bases, with 18 bases lying between them. Germline V gene lookup returns CDR1 MGHDK and CDR2 SYGVNS. The DNA for the CDR3 is TGTGCCAGCAGTGACCTGTGGGACGGAGAACACTACACCTTC. Its translation: CASSDLWDGEHYTF.

The chain joins TRBV28 to TRBJ2-7, with D unresolved. Trimming pared 7 bases from V and 2 bases from J, leaving 12 bases between. This CDR3 has 13 residues. Germline CDR1 reads MDHEN; CDR2 reads SYDVKM. The CDR3 sequence is CASTEKGTYEQYF. CDR3 DNA: TGTGCCAGCACCGAAAAAGGGACCTACGAGCAGTACTTC.

The chain has TRBV15 and TRBJ2-7; perhaps TRBD1 as D (8 bases). Germline CDR1 LNHNV, CDR2 YYDKDF (reference sequence). V was shortened by 4 bases and J by 4 bases, with 20 bases between the two germline ends. This CDR3 contains 16 residues. CDR3 coding DNA: TGTGCCACCAGCAACTTTCGCGACAGGGGAGGGTACGAGCAGTACTTC. Translation: CATSNFRDRGGYEQYF.

The J gene is TRBJ2-3, the V gene TRBV7-2; D assignment may be TRBD1 or TRBD2 (5 bases each). V was pared by 8 bases and J by 1 base, with 7 bases between. From germline, CDR1 is SGHTA and CDR2 FQGNSA. The CDR3 has 12 residues. CDR3 loop: CASGDGTDTQYF. For the CDR3, the DNA is TGTGCCAGCGGGGACGGCACAGATACGCAGTATTTT.

The chain joins TRBV29-1 to TRBJ2-4; 7 bases match TRBD1. Germline V gene sequence: CDR1 SQVTM, CDR2 ANQGSEA. V lost 2 bases, J lost 6 bases, and 4 bases stayed unmatched. This CDR3 spans 13 amino acids. As DNA, the CDR3 is TGCAGCGTTGAAAAGACAGGGTCAAACATTCAGTACTTC. Amino acid sequence: CSVEKTGSNIQYF. Together with reference TRBV29-1 and TRBJ2-4, the CDR3 gives the full variable domain: SAVISQKPSRDICQRGTSLTIQCQVDSQVTMMFWYRQQPGQSLTLIATANQGSEATYESGFVIDKFPISRPNLTFSTLTVSNMSPEDSSIYLCSVEKTGSNIQYFGAGTRLSVL.

This chain joins TRBV5-1 and TRBJ2-1; D not certain. Looked up from germline, CDR1 is SGHRS and CDR2 is YFSETQ. The CDR3 contains 16 residues. The V gene lost 0 bases and the J gene lost 0 bases, with 10 bases spanning the gap. The CDR3 nucleotides read TGCGCCAGCAGCTTGGCACCTCCTAGCTCCTACAATGAGCAGTTCTTC. Its protein product is CASSLAPPSSYNEQFF.

V is TRBV6-6 and J is TRBJ2-7; the D gene is possibly TRBD1 (6 bases). Germline-derived CDR1 and CDR2 are MNHNY and SVGAGI (reference sequence). Trimming took 0 bases from V and 3 from J, leaving 9 bases between them. The CDR3 spans 14 residues. For the CDR3, the DNA is TGTGCCAGCAGTTACTCGCAGGGGCTCTACGAGCAGTACTTC. The encoded protein is CASSYSQGLYEQYF.

This chain connects TRBV28 to TRBJ2-3; TRBD1 matches at 9 bases. The V gene's germline CDR1 is MDHEN and CDR2 SYDVKM. V dropped 7 bases and J dropped 4; count of bases not matched to a gene: 9. The CDR3 length is 15 residues. The CDR3 sequence is CASTSRQGGADTQYF. The CDR3 region has the DNA TGTGCCAGCACGTCACGACAGGGGGGCGCAGATACGCAGTATTTT.

The rearrangement links TRBV19 to TRBJ1-1; tentative D call: TRBD1 (6 bases). The V end was cut by 4 bases, the J end by 6 bases, with 24 bases between. The CDR3 is 17 residues long. Germline V gene sequence: CDR1 LNHDA, CDR2 SQIVND (reference sequence). The CDR3 DNA sequence: TGTGCCAGTAGTACCAACTGGGTGGGAACCGCAGGGGCTGAAGCTTTCTTT. It specifies CASSTNWVGTAGAEAFF.

The genes are TRBV4-3 and TRBJ2-3; possibly TRBD2 for D (5 bases). CDR1 and CDR2 from the germline V gene are LGHNA and YSLEER. V dropped 4 bases and J dropped 5 bases, with 22 bases sitting between them. There are 17 residues in the CDR3. CDR3 bases: TGCGCCAGCAGCCCACACTCTCCCGCTGGGAGCGGAGATACGCAGTATTTT. Translation gives CASSPHSPAGSGDTQYF.

Only one count was recorded for this clone. This chain connects TRBV10-3 to TRBJ2-5; 8 positions agree with TRBD2. Germline V gives CDR1 ENHRY, CDR2 SYGVKD. The CDR3 extends over 15 amino acids. V dropped 2 bases and J dropped 5; count of bases not matched to a gene: 7. This CDR3 reads CAISEASGSSETQYF. CDR3 nucleotide sequence: TGTGCCATCAGTGAGGCTAGCGGGTCTTCGGAGACCCAGTACTTC.

V and J are TRBV19 and TRBJ1-1; 8 bases map to TRBD1. The germline V gene encodes CDR1 LNHDA and CDR2 SQIVND (reference sequence). V lost 10 bases and J lost 4; bases outside the gene matches: 5. This CDR3 has 12 amino acids. This chain's CDR3 is CATGQVATEAFF. In nucleotides, the CDR3 is TGTGCCACGGGACAGGTTGCCACTGAAGCTTTCTTT.

On this clone: The identical CDR3 is also encoded by other nucleotide sequences in the sample. The CDR3 DNA follows: TGTGCCAGCAGTTTATTTCCTAGCGGCTACGAGCAGTACTTC. Translation: CASSLFPSGYEQYF. This chain connects TRBV28 to TRBJ2-7, with 7 bases identical to TRBD2. Losses at the gene ends were 1 base for V and 3 bases for J; bases not matched to a gene: 3. Looked up from germline, CDR1 is MDHEN and CDR2 is SYDVKM. The CDR3 extends over 14 amino acids.

This chain links TRBV30 with TRBJ2-1, with no clear D. Looked up from germline, CDR1 is GTSNPN and CDR2 is SVGIG (reference sequence). The V gene lost 0 bases and the J gene lost 7 bases, with 10 bases spanning the gap. CDR3 length equals 13 residues. CDR3 nucleotides: TGTGCCTGGAGTGTGAATATCGATAATGAGCAGTTCTTC. As protein: CAWSVNIDNEQFF.

As DNA, the CDR3 is TGCGCCAGCAGCTTGAAATCCCTGAACACTGAAGCTTTCTTT. Its translation is CASSLKSLNTEAFF. V is TRBV5-1 and J is TRBJ1-1, with D unresolved. There are 14 residues in the CDR3. The V gene lost 1 base and the J gene lost 0 bases, with 7 bases spanning the gap. The germline V gene encodes CDR1 SGHRS and CDR2 YFSETQ.

The genes are TRBV30 and TRBJ1-2; possible D gene TRBD1, 5 bases. The CDR3 covers 13 residues. V lost 4 bases to trimming and J lost 5 bases, with 14 bases between them. Germline-derived CDR1 and CDR2 are GTSNPN and SVGIG (reference sequence). The chain's CDR3 is CAWIPTGPYGYTF. DNA of the CDR3: TGTGCCTGGATTCCGACGGGGCCATATGGCTACACCTTC.

The chain has TRBV5-1 and TRBJ2-3; D gene unclear. Germline CDR1 reads SGHRS; CDR2 reads YFSETQ. This CDR3 spans 17 amino acids. V lost 0 bases and J lost 3, with 17 bases in between. CDR3 bases: TGCGCCAGCAGCTTGGCAGGTGCGGCCAAACCTACAGATACGCAGTATTTT. Translating it yields CASSLAGAAKPTDTQYF.

The V call is TRBV28, the J call TRBJ2-1; a possible D gene is TRBD1 (5 bases). The CDR3 loop spans 14 amino acids. Germline-derived CDR1 and CDR2 are MDHEN and SYDVKM. V lost 1 base and J 15 bases, leaving 19 bases between the germline ends. In DNA, the CDR3 is TGTGCCAGCAGTTTATTGACAGCCCCCCAAGAGTTGTTCTTC. It translates to CASSLLTAPQELFF.

The chain's CDR3 is CASGLYDRTSGNTIYF. The CDR3 DNA reads TGTGCTAGTGGTTTGTACGACAGAACCTCTGGAAACACCATATATTTT. The chain carries TRBV12-5 and TRBJ1-3; D might be TRBD1 (5 bases). Trimming took 2 bases from V and 0 from J, leaving 11 bases between them. The length of the CDR3 is 16 residues. Germline assignment: CDR1 LGHNT and CDR2 FRNRAP.

This chain uses TRBV29-1 with TRBJ1-4; TRBD1 aligns across 8 bases. Germline V gene lookup returns CDR1 SQVTM and CDR2 ANQGSEA. This CDR3 is built from 13 residues. The ends lost 5 bases at V and 4 bases at J; junction bases unmatched: 3. The CDR3 loop is CSVRQGNNEKLFF. CDR3 sequence (DNA): TGCAGCGTTCGACAGGGGAATAATGAAAAACTGTTTTTT.

This rearrangement joins TRBV5-8 to TRBJ1-5; D perhaps matches TRBD1 (5 bases). The CDR3 has 13 amino acids. V lost 4 bases to trimming and J lost 7 bases, with 12 bases between them. In germline, CDR1 is SGHTS, CDR2 YDEGEE. CDR3 in DNA: TGTGCCAGCAGCCCCAGGGTTGGACAGCCCCAGCATTTT. Its translation: CASSPRVGQPQHF.

A word on this clone: The sample contains more than one DNA sequence encoding this CDR3. This chain links TRBV6-1 with TRBJ2-7; D unclear. In germline, CDR1 is MNHNS, CDR2 SASEGT. Trimming removed 5 bases at V and 4 bases at J, with 6 bases between. The CDR3 extends over 11 amino acids. CDR3 nucleotide sequence: TGTGCCAGCAGTCCCTTATACGAGCAGTACTTC. Encoded protein: CASSPLYEQYF.

Here the CDR3 DNA reads TGTGCCAGCAGCCGTTCCTTTCAGGGGGAAACCTACGAGCAGTACTTC. The encoded protein is CASSRSFQGETYEQYF. The chain uses TRBV11-2 and TRBJ2-7, with TRBD1 matching over 7 bases. The ends lost 5 bases at V and 2 bases at J; junction bases unmatched: 12. This CDR3 has 16 residues. Germline CDR1 reads SGHAT; CDR2 reads FQNNGV.

The chain employs TRBV7-6 and TRBJ1-2; no clear D. Germline lookup yields CDR1 SGHVS and CDR2 FNYEAQ. The CDR3 contains 17 residues. V was shortened by 4 bases and J by 0 bases, with 18 bases between the two germline ends. The CDR3 DNA reads as TGTGCCAGCAGCTCATCCCCCGGGCAGCCTACTAACTATGGCTACACCTTC. Protein product: CASSSSPGQPTNYGYTF.

The chain uses TRBV19 and TRBJ1-1, with D possibly being TRBD1 (5 bases). CDR3 length equals 13 residues. The germline V and J ends were trimmed by 7 bases and 0 bases, with 9 bases remaining between them. CDR1 LNHDA and CDR2 SQIVND come from the germline V gene (reference sequence). DNA for the CDR3: TGTGCCAGTAAGGGGACGTTGAACACTGAAGCTTTCTTT. This sequence encodes CASKGTLNTEAFF.

V is TRBV29-1 and J is TRBJ2-1; TRBD2 agrees at 9 bases. Germline CDR1 is SQVTM and CDR2 is ANQGSEA. This CDR3 contains 15 residues. After removal of 5 bases from V and 4 bases from J, the junction contained 9 bases not matched to a gene. CDR3 region: CSVSGYLAGYNEQFF. As DNA, the CDR3 is TGCAGCGTTTCCGGATATCTAGCGGGATACAATGAGCAGTTCTTC.

The V gene is TRBV5-5, the J gene TRBJ2-2; the D is unclear. V dropped 5 bases and J dropped 0 bases, with 11 bases sitting between them. The CDR3 covers 15 residues. Germline V gene sequence: CDR1 SGHKS, CDR2 YYEKEE (reference sequence). DNA of the CDR3: TGTGCCAGCAGTCTCTCAGGATCGAACACCGGGGAGCTGTTTTTT. It specifies CASSLSGSNTGELFF.

The DNA of the CDR3 is TGTGCCAGCAGCTCTCGCGGTGGACCTGGGAATGAGCAGTTCTTC. Translated, it gives CASSSRGGPGNEQFF. The gene calls are TRBV7-3 and TRBJ2-1; D remains unclear. The germline V gene has CDR1 SGHTA and CDR2 FQGTGA. V was clipped by 4 bases and J by 7 bases, with 17 bases between them. This CDR3 is built from 15 residues.

The chain uses TRBV11-2 and TRBJ1-2; D is possibly TRBD1 (6 bases). CDR3 length: 15 amino acids. CDR1 and CDR2 from the germline V gene are SGHAT and FQNNGV. V shed 4 bases and J shed 5 bases, with 17 bases lying between them. The CDR3 DNA sequence: TGTGCCAGCAGCTCGATTCGGGGGCTCGGATATGGCTACACCTTC. It encodes CASSSIRGLGYGYTF.

This clone came up once. The rearrangement joins TRBV11-2 to TRBJ2-1; 9 nucleotides match TRBD1. The CDR3 has 15 amino acids. Losses at the gene ends were 7 bases for V and 4 bases for J; bases not matched to a gene: 8. Looked up from germline, CDR1 is SGHAT and CDR2 is FQNNGV. CDR3 nucleotide sequence: TGTGCCAGCATCCCTCGGACAGGGGATTACAATGAGCAGTTCTTC. Translated, it gives CASIPRTGDYNEQFF.